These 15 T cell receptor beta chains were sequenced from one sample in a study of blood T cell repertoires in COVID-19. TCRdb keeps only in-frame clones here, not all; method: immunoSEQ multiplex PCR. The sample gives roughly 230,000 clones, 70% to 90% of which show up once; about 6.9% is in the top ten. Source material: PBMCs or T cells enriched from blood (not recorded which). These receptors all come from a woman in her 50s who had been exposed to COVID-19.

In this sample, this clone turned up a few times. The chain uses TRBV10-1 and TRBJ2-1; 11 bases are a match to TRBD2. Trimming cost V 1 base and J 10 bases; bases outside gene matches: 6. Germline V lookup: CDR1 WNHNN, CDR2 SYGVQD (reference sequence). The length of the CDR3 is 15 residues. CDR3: CASSELASGGPEQFF. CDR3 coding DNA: TGCGCCAGCAGTGAGTTGGCTAGCGGGGGGCCGGAGCAGTTCTTC.

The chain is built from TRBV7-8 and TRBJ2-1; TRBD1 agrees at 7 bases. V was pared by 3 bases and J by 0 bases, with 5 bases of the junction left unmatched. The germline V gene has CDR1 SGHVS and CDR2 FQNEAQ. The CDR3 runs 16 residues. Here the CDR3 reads CASSFSDRVSYNEQFF. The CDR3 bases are TGTGCCAGCAGCTTTTCCGACAGGGTCTCCTACAATGAGCAGTTCTTC.

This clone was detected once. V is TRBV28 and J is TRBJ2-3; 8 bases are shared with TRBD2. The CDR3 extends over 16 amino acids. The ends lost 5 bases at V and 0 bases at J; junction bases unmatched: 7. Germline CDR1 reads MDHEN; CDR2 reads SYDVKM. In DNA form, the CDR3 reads TGTGCCAGCAGTGCGCCGCGCGGGGGGAGCACAGATACGCAGTATTTT. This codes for CASSAPRGGSTDTQYF.

This CDR3 is CASSERDRVSEKLFF. The CDR3 DNA sequence: TGTGCCAGCAGTGAAAGGGACAGGGTCAGTGAAAAACTGTTTTTT. The rearrangement links TRBV2 to TRBJ1-4; 9 nucleotides match TRBD1. With V trimmed by 2 bases and J by 7 bases, 5 bases remained unmatched. From germline, CDR1 is SNHLY and CDR2 FYNNEI. The CDR3 is made up of 15 amino acids. Looking up the rest from reference TRBV2 and TRBJ1-4 gives the full variable domain: EPEVTQTPSHQVTQMGQEVILRCVPISNHLYFYWYRQILGQKVEFLVSFYNNEISEKSEIFDDQFSVERPDGSNFTLKIRSTKLEDSAMYFCASSERDRVSEKLFFGSGTQLSVL.

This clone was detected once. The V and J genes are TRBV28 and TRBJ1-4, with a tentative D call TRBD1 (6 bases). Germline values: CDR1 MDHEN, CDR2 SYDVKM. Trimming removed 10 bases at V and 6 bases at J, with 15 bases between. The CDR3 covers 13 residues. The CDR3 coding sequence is TGTGCCATCCAAGGACAGCCCTATGAAAAACTGTTTTTT. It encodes CAIQGQPYEKLFF.

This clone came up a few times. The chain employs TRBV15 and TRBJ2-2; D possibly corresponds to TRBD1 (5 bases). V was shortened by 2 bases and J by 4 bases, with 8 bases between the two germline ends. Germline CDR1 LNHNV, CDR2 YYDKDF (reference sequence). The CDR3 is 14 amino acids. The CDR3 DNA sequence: TGTGCCACCAGCAGACAGGGAAGCACCGGGGAGCTGTTTTTT. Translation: CATSRQGSTGELFF.

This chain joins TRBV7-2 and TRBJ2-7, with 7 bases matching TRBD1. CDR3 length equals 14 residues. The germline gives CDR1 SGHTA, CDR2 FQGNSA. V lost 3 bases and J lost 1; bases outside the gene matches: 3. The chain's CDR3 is CASSFRGRSYEQYF. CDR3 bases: TGTGCCAGCAGCTTCAGGGGGAGATCCTACGAGCAGTACTTC.

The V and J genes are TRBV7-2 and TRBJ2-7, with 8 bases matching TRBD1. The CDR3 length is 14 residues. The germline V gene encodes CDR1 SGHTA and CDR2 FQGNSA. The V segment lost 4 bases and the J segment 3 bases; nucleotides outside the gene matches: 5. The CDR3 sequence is CASSSGTGVYEQYF. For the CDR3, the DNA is TGTGCCAGCAGCTCCGGGACAGGAGTCTACGAGCAGTACTTC. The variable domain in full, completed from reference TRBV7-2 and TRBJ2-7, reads GAGVSQSPSNKVTEKGKDVELRCDPISGHTALYWYRQSLGQGLEFLIYFQGNSAPDKSGLPSDRFSAERTGGSVSTLTIQRTQQEDSAVYLCASSSGTGVYEQYFGPGTRLTVT.

This CDR3 reads CATSDRSPQGWGYTF. CDR3 nucleotides: TGTGCCACCAGTGACCGAAGTCCTCAGGGTTGGGGCTACACCTTC. The chain has TRBV24-1 and TRBJ1-2, with D maybe TRBD1 (5 bases). The CDR3 spans 15 residues. The V end lost 4 bases, the J end lost 8 bases, and 19 bases lay between the germline ends. Germline CDR1 reads KGHDR; CDR2 reads SFDVKD.

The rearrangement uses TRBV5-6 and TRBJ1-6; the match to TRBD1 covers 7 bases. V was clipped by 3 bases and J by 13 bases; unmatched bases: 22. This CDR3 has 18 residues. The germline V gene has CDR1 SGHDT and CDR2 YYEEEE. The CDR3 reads CASSSGQAGSKVRLPLHF. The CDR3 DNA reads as TGTGCCAGCAGCTCAGGACAGGCGGGTTCTAAAGTCAGGTTGCCCCTCCACTTT.

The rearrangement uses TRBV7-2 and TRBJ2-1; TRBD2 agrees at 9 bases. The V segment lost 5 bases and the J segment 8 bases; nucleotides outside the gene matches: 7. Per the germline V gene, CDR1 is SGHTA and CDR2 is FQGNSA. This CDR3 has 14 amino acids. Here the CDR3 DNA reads TGTGCCAGCAGCCCCTGGACTAGCGCCCATGAGCAGTTCTTC. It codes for CASSPWTSAHEQFF.

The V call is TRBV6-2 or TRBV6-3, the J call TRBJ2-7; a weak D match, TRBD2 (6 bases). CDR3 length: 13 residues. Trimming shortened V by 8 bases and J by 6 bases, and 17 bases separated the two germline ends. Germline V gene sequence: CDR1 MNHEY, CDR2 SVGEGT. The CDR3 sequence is CASGWTSRGEQYF. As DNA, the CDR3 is TGTGCCAGCGGTTGGACCTCGCGGGGCGAGCAGTACTTC.

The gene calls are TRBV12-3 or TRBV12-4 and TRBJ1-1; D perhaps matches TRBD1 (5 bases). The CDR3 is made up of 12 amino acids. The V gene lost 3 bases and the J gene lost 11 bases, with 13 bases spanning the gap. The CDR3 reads CASSFGGNNAFF. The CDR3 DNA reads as TGTGCCAGCAGTTTCGGGGGGAATAATGCTTTCTTT.

For the CDR3, the DNA is TGTGCCAGCATCGAAGGAGGACAGGGTCATGGCTACACCTTC. Amino acids: CASIEGGQGHGYTF. This chain joins TRBV2 and TRBJ1-2; 8 nucleotides align to TRBD1. Germline-derived CDR1 and CDR2 are SNHLY and FYNNEI. V dropped 7 bases and J dropped 6; count of bases not matched to a gene: 10. CDR3 length: 14 amino acids.

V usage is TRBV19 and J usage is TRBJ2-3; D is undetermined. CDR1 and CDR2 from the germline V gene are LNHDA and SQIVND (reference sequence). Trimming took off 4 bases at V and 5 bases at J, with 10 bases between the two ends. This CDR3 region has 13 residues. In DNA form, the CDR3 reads TGTGCCAGTAGTAGAGTATGGAGAGATACGCAGTATTTT. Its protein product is CASSRVWRDTQYF.